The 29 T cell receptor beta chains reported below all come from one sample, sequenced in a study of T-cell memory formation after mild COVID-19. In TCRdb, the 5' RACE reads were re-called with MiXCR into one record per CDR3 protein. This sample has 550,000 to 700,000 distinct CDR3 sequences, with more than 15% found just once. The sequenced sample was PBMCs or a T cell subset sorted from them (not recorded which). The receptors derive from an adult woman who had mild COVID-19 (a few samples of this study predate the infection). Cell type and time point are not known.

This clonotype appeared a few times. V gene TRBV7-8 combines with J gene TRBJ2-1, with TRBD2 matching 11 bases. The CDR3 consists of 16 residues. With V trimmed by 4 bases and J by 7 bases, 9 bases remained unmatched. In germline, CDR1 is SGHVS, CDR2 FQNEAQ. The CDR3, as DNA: TGTGCCAGCAGCTCATTAGCGGGAGGGCCCTCGAATGAGCAGTTCTTC. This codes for CASSSLAGGPSNEQFF.

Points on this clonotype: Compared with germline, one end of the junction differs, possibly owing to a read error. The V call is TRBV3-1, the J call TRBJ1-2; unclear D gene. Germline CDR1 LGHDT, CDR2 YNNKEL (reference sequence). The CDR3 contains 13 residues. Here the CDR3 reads CASSQDGQSGHTF. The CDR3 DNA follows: TGTGCCAGCAGCCAAGATGGCCAGAGTGGCCACACCTTC.

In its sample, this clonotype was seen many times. The CDR3: CASSFRQGQSRYEQYF. In nucleotides, the CDR3 is TGCGCCAGCAGCTTCAGGCAGGGGCAAAGTAGGTACGAGCAGTACTTC. The genes are TRBV5-1 and TRBJ2-7; D may be TRBD1 (6 bases). The V end lost 2 bases, the J end lost 4 bases, and 19 bases lay between the germline ends. This CDR3 spans 16 amino acids. Germline CDR1 SGHRS, CDR2 YFSETQ. Supplemented by reference TRBV5-1 and TRBJ2-7, the full variable domain reads KAGVTQTPRYLIKTRGQQVTLSCSPISGHRSVSWYQQTPGQGLQFLFEYFSETQRNKGNFPGRFSGRQFSNSRSEMNVSTLELGDSALYLCASSFRQGQSRYEQYFGPGTRLTVT.

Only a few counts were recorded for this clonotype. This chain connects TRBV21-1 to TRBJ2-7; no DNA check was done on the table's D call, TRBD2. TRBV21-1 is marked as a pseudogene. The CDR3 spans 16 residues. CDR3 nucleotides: TGTGCCAGCAGCAACTCCGCGGGCAGGGCCAGAAGGGAGCAGTACTTC. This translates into CASSNSAGRARREQYF.

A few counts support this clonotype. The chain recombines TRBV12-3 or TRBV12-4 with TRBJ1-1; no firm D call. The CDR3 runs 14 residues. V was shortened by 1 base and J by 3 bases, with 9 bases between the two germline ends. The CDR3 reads CASSLGPADTEAFF. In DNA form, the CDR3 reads TGTGCCAGCAGTTTAGGACCCGCAGACACTGAAGCTTTCTTT.

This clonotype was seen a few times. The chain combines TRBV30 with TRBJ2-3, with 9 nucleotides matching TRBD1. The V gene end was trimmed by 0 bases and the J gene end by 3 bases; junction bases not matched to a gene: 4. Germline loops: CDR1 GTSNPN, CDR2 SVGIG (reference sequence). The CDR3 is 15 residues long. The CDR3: CAWSVQGAVTDTQYF. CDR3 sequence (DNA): TGTGCCTGGAGTGTACAGGGGGCAGTGACAGATACGCAGTATTTT. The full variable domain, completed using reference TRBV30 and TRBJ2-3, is SQTIHQWPATLVQPVGSPLSLECTVEGTSNPNLYWYRQAAGRGLQLLFYSVGIGQISSEVPQNLSASRPQDRQFILSSKKLLLSDSGFYLCAWSVQGAVTDTQYFGPGTRLTVL.

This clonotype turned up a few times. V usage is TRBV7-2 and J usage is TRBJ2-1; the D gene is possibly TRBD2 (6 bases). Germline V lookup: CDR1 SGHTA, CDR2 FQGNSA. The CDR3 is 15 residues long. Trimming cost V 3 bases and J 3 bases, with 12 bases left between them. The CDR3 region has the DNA TGTGCCAGCAGCTTCGGTACTAGCCTCTACAATGAGCAGTTCTTC. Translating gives CASSFGTSLYNEQFF. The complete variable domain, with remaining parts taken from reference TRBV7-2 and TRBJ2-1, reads GAGVSQSPSNKVTEKGKDVELRCDPISGHTALYWYRQSLGQGLEFLIYFQGNSAPDKSGLPSDRFSAERTGGSVSTLTIQRTQQEDSAVYLCASSFGTSLYNEQFFGPGTRLTVL.

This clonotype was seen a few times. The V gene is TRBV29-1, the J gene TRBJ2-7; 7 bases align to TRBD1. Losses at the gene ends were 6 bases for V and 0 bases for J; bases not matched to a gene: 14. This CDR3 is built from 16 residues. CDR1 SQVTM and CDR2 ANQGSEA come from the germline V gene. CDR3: CSVRGRQGLNSYEQYF. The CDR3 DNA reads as TGCAGCGTGAGGGGGAGACAGGGATTAAACTCCTACGAGCAGTACTTC.

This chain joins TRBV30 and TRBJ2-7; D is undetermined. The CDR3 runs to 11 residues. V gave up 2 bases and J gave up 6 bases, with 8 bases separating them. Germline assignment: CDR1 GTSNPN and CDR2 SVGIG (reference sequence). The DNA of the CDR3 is TGTGCCTGGAGTAACCTGGGCGAGCAGTACTTC. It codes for CAWSNLGEQYF. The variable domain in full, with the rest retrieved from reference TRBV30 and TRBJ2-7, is SQTIHQWPATLVQPVGSPLSLECTVEGTSNPNLYWYRQAAGRGLQLLFYSVGIGQISSEVPQNLSASRPQDRQFILSSKKLLLSDSGFYLCAWSNLGEQYFGPGTRLTVT.

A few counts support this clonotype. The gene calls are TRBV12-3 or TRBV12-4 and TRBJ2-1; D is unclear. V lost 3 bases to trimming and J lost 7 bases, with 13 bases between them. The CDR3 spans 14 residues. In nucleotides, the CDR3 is TGTGCCAGCAGTTTTTTAGGGTCTCTTAATGAGCAGTTCTTC. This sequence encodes CASSFLGSLNEQFF.

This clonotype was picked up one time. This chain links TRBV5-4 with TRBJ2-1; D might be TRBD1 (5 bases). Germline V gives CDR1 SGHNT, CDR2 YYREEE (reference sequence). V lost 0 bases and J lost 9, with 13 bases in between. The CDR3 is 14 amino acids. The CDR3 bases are TGTGCCAGCAGCTTGGTGGCAGGGTTGGTTGAGCAGTTCTTC. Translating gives CASSLVAGLVEQFF. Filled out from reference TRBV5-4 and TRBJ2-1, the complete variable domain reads ETGVTQSPTHLIKTRGQQVTLRCSSQSGHNTVSWYQQALGQGPQFIFQYYREEENGRGNFPPRFSGLQFPNYSSELNVNALELDDSALYLCASSLVAGLVEQFFGPGTRLTVL.

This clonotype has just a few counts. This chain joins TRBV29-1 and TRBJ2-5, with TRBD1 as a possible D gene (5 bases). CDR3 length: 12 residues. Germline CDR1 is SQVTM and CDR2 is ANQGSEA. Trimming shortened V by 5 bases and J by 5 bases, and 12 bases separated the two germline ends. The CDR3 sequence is CSVNKGVETQYF. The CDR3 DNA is TGCAGCGTTAATAAAGGGGTGGAGACCCAGTACTTC.

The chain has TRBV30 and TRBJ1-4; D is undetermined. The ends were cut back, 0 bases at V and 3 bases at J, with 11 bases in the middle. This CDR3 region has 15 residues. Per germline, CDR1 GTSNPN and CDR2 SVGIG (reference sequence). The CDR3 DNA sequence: TGTGCCTGGAGTGTACAAAAGGGCGCTAATGAAAAACTGTTTTTT. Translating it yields CAWSVQKGANEKLFF. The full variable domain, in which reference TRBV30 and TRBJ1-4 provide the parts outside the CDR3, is SQTIHQWPATLVQPVGSPLSLECTVEGTSNPNLYWYRQAAGRGLQLLFYSVGIGQISSEVPQNLSASRPQDRQFILSSKKLLLSDSGFYLCAWSVQKGANEKLFFGSGTQLSVL.

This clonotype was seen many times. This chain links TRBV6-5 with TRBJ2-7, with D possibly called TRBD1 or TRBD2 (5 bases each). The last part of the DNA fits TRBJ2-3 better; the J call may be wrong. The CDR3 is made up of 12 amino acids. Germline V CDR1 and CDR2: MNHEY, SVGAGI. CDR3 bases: TGTGCCAGCAGTCCTACCGGGACGGAGCAGTATTTT. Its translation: CASSPTGTEQYF.

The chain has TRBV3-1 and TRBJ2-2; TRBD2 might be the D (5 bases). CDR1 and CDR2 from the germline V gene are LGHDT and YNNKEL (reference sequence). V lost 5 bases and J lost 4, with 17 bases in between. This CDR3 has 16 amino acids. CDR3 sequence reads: CASSNRRGLGTGELFF. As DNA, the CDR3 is TGTGCCAGCAGCAACCGACGGGGATTGGGCACCGGGGAGCTGTTTTTT.

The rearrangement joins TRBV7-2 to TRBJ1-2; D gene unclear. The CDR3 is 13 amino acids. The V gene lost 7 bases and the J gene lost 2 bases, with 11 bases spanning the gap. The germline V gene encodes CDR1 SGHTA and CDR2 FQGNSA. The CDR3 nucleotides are TGTGCCAGCACCGGTGGTCGGAACTATGGCTACACCTTC. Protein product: CASTGGRNYGYTF.

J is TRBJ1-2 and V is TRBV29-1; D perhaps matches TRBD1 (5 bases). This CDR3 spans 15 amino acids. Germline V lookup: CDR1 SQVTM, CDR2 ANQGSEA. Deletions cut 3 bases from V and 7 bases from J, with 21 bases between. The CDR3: CSVDSQGWVQGGYTF. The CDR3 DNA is TGCAGCGTTGACTCGCAGGGATGGGTTCAGGGTGGCTACACCTTC.

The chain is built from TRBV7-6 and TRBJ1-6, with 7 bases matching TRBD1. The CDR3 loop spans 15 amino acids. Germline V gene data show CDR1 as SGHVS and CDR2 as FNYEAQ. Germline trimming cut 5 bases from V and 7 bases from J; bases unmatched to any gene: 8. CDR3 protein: CASSETGVGNSPLHF. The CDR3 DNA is TGTGCCAGCAGCGAAACAGGGGTGGGGAATTCACCCCTCCACTTT.

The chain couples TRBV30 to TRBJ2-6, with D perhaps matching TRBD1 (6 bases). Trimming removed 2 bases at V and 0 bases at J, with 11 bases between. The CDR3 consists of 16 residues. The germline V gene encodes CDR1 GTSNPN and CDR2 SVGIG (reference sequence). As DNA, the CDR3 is TGTGCCTGGAGTTTGACAGGTTACTCTGGGGCCAACGTCCTGACTTTC. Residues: CAWSLTGYSGANVLTF. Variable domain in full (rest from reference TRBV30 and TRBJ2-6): SQTIHQWPATLVQPVGSPLSLECTVEGTSNPNLYWYRQAAGRGLQLLFYSVGIGQISSEVPQNLSASRPQDRQFILSSKKLLLSDSGFYLCAWSLTGYSGANVLTFGAGSRLTVL.

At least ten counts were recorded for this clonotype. CDR3 DNA: TGTGCCAGCACCCCGTTTAGGGGGGACGAGCAGTACTTC. Its translation is CASTPFRGDEQYF. The gene calls are TRBV12-3 or TRBV12-4 and TRBJ2-7; D assignment may be TRBD1 or TRBD2 (6 bases each). V lost 7 bases to trimming and J lost 5 bases, with 15 bases between them. CDR3 size: 13 residues.

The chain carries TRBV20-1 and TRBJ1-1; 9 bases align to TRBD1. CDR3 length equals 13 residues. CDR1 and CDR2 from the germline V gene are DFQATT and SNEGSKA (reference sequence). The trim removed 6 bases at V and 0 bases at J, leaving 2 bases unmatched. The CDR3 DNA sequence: TGCAGTGCCGGGGACAGGGTGAACACTGAAGCTTTCTTT. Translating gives CSAGDRVNTEAFF.

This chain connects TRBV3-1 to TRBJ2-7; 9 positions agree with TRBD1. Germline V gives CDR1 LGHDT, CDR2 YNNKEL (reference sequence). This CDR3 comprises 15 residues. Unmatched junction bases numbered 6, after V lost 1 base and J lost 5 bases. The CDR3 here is CASSQVAGTGNEQYF. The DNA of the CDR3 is TGTGCCAGCAGCCAAGTAGCCGGGACAGGGAACGAGCAGTACTTC.

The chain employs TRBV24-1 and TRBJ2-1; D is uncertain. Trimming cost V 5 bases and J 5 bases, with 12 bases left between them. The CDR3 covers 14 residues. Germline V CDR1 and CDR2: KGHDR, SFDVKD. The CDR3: CATSAKDGNNEQFF. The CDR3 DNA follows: TGTGCCACCAGTGCAAAGGATGGTAACAATGAGCAGTTCTTC.

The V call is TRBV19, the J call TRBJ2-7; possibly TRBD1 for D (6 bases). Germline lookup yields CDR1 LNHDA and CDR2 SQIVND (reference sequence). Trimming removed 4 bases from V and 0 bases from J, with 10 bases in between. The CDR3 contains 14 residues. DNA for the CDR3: TGTGCCAGTAGTAAACAGGGCCGCTCCTACGAGCAGTACTTC. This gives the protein CASSKQGRSYEQYF.

In DNA form, the CDR3 reads TGTGCCAGCAGCTTAGGGGGTGCGTCCCGCTACGAGCAGTACTTC. Translating gives CASSLGGASRYEQYF. The V gene is TRBV7-2, the J gene TRBJ2-7; D is undetermined. CDR1 and CDR2 from the germline V gene are SGHTA and FQGNSA. V lost 1 base to trimming and J lost 3 bases, with 13 bases between them. The CDR3 covers 15 residues.

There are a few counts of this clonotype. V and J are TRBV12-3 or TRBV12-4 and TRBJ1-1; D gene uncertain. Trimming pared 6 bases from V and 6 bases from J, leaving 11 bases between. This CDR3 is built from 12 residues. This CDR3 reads CASSRDTAEAFF. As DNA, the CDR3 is TGTGCCAGCAGCCGTGATACGGCTGAAGCTTTCTTT.

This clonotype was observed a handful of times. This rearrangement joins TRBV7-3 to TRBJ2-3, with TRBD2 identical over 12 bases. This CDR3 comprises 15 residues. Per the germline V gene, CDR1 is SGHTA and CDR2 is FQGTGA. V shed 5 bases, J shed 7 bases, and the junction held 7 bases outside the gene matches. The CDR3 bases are TGTGCCAGCAGCACGACTAGCGGGAGTACAAATACGCAGTATTTT. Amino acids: CASSTTSGSTNTQYF. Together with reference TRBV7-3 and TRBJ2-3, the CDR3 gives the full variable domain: GAGVSQTPSNKVTEKGKYVELRCDPISGHTALYWYRQSLGQGPEFLIYFQGTGAADDSGLPNDRFFAVRPEGSVSTLKIQRTERGDSAVYLCASSTTSGSTNTQYFGPGTRLTVL.

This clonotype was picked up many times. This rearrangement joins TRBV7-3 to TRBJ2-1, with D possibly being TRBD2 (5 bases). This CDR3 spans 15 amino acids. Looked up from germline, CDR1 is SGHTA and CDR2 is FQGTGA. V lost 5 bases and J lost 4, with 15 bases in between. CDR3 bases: TGTGCCAGCAGCCCTTACATGACTACTTACAATGAGCAGTTCTTC. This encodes CASSPYMTTYNEQFF.

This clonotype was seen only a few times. The CDR3 sequence: CASSDPSGANVLTF. The CDR3, as DNA: TGCGCCAGCAGTGATCCCTCTGGGGCCAACGTCCTGACTTTC. This rearrangement joins TRBV5-1 to TRBJ2-6; unclear D gene. The ends were cut back, 5 bases at V and 0 bases at J, with 6 bases in the middle. Germline values: CDR1 SGHRS, CDR2 YFSETQ. The CDR3 contains 14 residues.